The clone carrying this TCR beta chain was seen once. The data are from a study of blood T cell repertoires in COVID-19. Study information: The origin of the acute and convalescent COVID-19 samples was the United States, Italy and Spain. PBMCs, B-cell-depleted T cells, or T cells were the source of the cDNA or gDNA that made up the material.

Per the authors' pipeline: The assay estimated nucleated cells by amplifying reference gene primers. Only in-frame clones appear in the TCRdb table, and some are missing; sequencing was by immunoSEQ multiplex PCR. For V, J and clone size, that table is used; D and trimming come from the DNA. Of about 99,000 clones detected, 84% appear once; the ten largest clones hold approximately 27%. The origin of this receptor is a man aged 55 to 69 with acute or convalescent COVID-19. The sequencing sample was made of peripheral blood.

The CDR3 DNA follows: TGTGCCAGTAGTATATACTTATACAGACTAGCGGGAGGAGCCGGGGAGCTGTTTTTT. Translated: CASSIYLYRLAGGAGELFF. V gene TRBV19 combines with J gene TRBJ2-2, with TRBD2 identical over 13 bases. CDR1 and CDR2 (germline): LNHDA, SQIVND (reference sequence). With 2 bases clipped from V and 6 bases from J, the junction kept 12 bases outside the gene matches. The CDR3 totals 19 residues.